Sequencing of this T cell receptor beta chain was carried out in a study of OX40 agonist ivuxolimab in advanced cancers. This clone was seen just once. What it binds is unknown. Whole-study findings and limits: The work left the antigen specificity of expanded peripheral T cells undetermined. Both blood CD4+ and CD8+ T cells showed clonal growth by week 6 at 0.1 to 3.0 mg/kg. Expanded clones were, on average, more numerous in CD8+ T cells than in CD4+.

This CDR3 comprises 15 residues. From germline, CDR1 is SGHDT and CDR2 YYEEEE. The V segment lost 0 bases and the J segment 5 bases; nucleotides outside the gene matches: 4. TCRdb's copy holds only in-frame clones and misses some; the assay was immunoSEQ multiplex PCR. Here the sample spans approximately 80,000 clones, 94% being singletons. Researchers took blood at baseline, on cycle 4 day 1, and on cycle 7 day 1. The receptor was derived from an adult with an advanced solid tumor such as melanoma, head and neck, liver or kidney cancer. The chain employs TRBV5-6 and TRBJ1-5, with 8 bases that match TRBD1. This material consisted of CD4+ or CD8+ T cells sorted from blood, taken in a trial of the OX40 agonist ivuxolimab. This CDR3 is CASSLGQGSDQPQHF. For the CDR3, the DNA is TGTGCCAGCAGCTTGGGACAGGGGTCCGATCAGCCCCAGCATTTT. Full variable domain (rest looked up from reference TRBV5-6 and TRBJ1-5): DAGVTQSPTHLIKTRGQQVTLRCSPKSGHDTVSWYQQALGQGPQFIFQYYEEEERQRGNFPDRFSGHQFPNYSSELNVNALLLGDSALYLCASSLGQGSDQPQHFGDGTRLSIL.